This TCR beta chain originates from a study of blood T cell repertoires in COVID-19. This clone was counted only a few times. Each recovered donor of Cohort 3 presented with two negative PCRs, clearance, or symptom resolution. Per the study methods: Amplification of reference gene primers provided the estimated nucleated cell counts. Libraries were prepared by immunoSEQ multiplex PCR; TCRdb keeps only in-frame clonotypes and omits some of them. V and J calls plus clone size are reproduced from that table; the DNA served to infer D and trimming. The table records approximately 200,000 clones, roughly 83% of them present only once. Germline CDR1 reads SGHNT; CDR2 reads YYREEE (reference sequence). Trimming took 0 bases from V and 5 from J, leaving 5 bases between them. The CDR3 consists of 12 residues.

Material: PBMCs or T cells enriched from blood (not recorded which). The clonotype originates from a woman aged 25 to 39 who had recovered from COVID-19. V usage is TRBV5-4 and J usage is TRBJ1-2; D gene ambiguous. CDR3 sequence (DNA): TGTGCCAGCAGCTTGGATCCGTATGGCTACACCTTC. Translation gives CASSLDPYGYTF.